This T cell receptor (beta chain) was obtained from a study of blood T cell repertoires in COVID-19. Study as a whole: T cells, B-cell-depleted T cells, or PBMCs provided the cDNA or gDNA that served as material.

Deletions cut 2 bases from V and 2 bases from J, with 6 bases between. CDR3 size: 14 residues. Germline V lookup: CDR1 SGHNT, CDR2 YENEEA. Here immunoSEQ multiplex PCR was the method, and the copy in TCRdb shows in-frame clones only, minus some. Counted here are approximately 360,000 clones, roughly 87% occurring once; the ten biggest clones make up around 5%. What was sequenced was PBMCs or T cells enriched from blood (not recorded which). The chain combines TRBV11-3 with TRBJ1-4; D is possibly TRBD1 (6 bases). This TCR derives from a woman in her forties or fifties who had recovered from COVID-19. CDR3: CASSLRGTNEKLFF. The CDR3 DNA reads TGTGCCAGCAGCTTAAGGGGGACTAATGAAAAACTGTTTTTT. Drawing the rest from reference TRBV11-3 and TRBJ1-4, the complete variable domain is EAGVVQSPRYKIIEKKQPVAFWCNPISGHNTLYWYLQNLGQGPELLIRYENEEAVDDSQLPKDRFSAERLKGVDSTLKIQPAELGDSAVYLCASSLRGTNEKLFFGSGTQLSVL.